These 32 T cell receptor beta chains originate from one sample sequenced in a study of cytomegalovirus exposure and HLA in healthy donors. The PCR had 60 Vbeta and 13 Jbeta primers. Generated by immunoSEQ multiplex PCR, the TCRdb table keeps only in-frame clones and is missing some. The data hold about 150,000 clones, with about 79% observed a single time. Material: PBMCs. Every receptor here comes from a male donor in good health and CMV-seronegative.

The chain has TRBV7-9 and TRBJ1-3; D remains ambiguous. V dropped 1 base and J dropped 0 bases, with 10 bases sitting between them. The CDR3 runs 16 residues. The V gene's germline CDR1 is SEHNR and CDR2 FQNEAQ (reference sequence). Written as DNA, the CDR3 is TGTGCCAGCAGCTTAGTATCCTCTCTCTCTGGAAACACCATATATTTT. It specifies CASSLVSSLSGNTIYF.

The chain couples TRBV6-1 to TRBJ1-1; no reliable D call. CDR1 and CDR2 (germline): MNHNS, SASEGT. The CDR3 is 12 amino acids. Trimming removed 2 bases from V and 1 base from J, with 2 bases in between. CDR3 loop: CASSERNTEAFF. DNA for the CDR3: TGTGCCAGCAGTGAACGGAACACTGAAGCTTTCTTT.

A word on this clone: The sample carries other DNA sequences with the same CDR3. The gene calls are TRBV30 and TRBJ1-1; the match to TRBD1 covers 7 bases. With V trimmed by 1 base and J by 11 bases, 10 bases remained unmatched. CDR1 and CDR2 from the germline V gene are GTSNPN and SVGIG (reference sequence). The CDR3 sequence is 13 residues long. The CDR3 nucleotides read TGTGCCTGGAGTGCAACAGGGGCCGGTGAGGCTTTCTTT. The encoded protein is CAWSATGAGEAFF. Looking up the rest from reference TRBV30 and TRBJ1-1 gives the full variable domain: SQTIHQWPATLVQPVGSPLSLECTVEGTSNPNLYWYRQAAGRGLQLLFYSVGIGQISSEVPQNLSASRPQDRQFILSSKKLLLSDSGFYLCAWSATGAGEAFFGQGTRLTVV.

V gene TRBV11-2 combines with J gene TRBJ2-3; weak D call: TRBD2 (7 bases). Germline-derived CDR1 and CDR2 are SGHAT and FQNNGV. CDR3 length: 16 residues. Trimming took off 5 bases at V and 1 base at J, with 16 bases between the two ends. CDR3 DNA sequence: TGTGCCAGCAGCACACTGCCGGGGGGCGGCACAGATACGCAGTATTTT. Translating it yields CASSTLPGGGTDTQYF.

In DNA, the CDR3 is TGTGCCAGCAGCGGTGCGGGGGGGCCGGGCACCGGGGAGCTGTTTTTT. Amino acids: CASSGAGGPGTGELFF. The chain is built from TRBV11-2 and TRBJ2-2, with 9 bases aligning to TRBD2. This CDR3 has 16 amino acids. The junction had 8 bases not matched to a gene; V was cut back by 5 bases and J by 4 bases. CDR1 is SGHAT and CDR2 is FQNNGV in the germline V gene.

V and J are TRBV2 and TRBJ2-1; 7 nucleotides agree with TRBD1. Germline CDR1 SNHLY, CDR2 FYNNEI. The CDR3 has 13 amino acids. V trimming: 4 bases; J trimming: 4 bases; junction bases outside the gene matches: 1. The CDR3 region has the DNA TGTGCCAGCAGTGGGGACAGATACAATGAGCAGTTCTTC. Amino acids: CASSGDRYNEQFF.

This clone was seen only once. The DNA of the CDR3 is TGTGCCAGCACTGTGTCCCAAGCGGGCGGGGAGCTGTTTTTT. Amino acid sequence: CASTVSQAGGELFF. This rearrangement joins TRBV2 to TRBJ2-2; tentatively, D is TRBD2 (6 bases). CDR1 is SNHLY and CDR2 is FYNNEI in the germline V gene. The CDR3 loop spans 14 amino acids. Trimming stripped 7 bases from V and 7 bases from J, with 16 bases between.

The V call is TRBV9, the J call TRBJ1-1; D is perhaps TRBD1 (5 bases). This CDR3 has 13 residues. Germline V lookup: CDR1 SGDLS, CDR2 YYNGEE. Between the trimmed V and J ends, which lost 1 base and 4 bases, there was a span of 8 bases. Written as DNA, the CDR3 is TGTGCCAGCAGCGTATGGGGGGTCACTGAAGCTTTCTTT. Protein: CASSVWGVTEAFF.

The chain uses TRBV10-3 and TRBJ2-7, with TRBD2 as a possible D gene (5 bases). CDR3 length: 12 amino acids. With 2 bases removed from V and 7 bases from J, the gap between germline ends came to 9 bases. Germline CDR1 ENHRY, CDR2 SYGVKD. CDR3 bases: TGTGCCATCAGTGAGGTAGCGAGGGAGCAGTACTTC. Amino acid sequence: CAISEVAREQYF.

This clone was counted only a few times. V is TRBV2 and J is TRBJ1-4, with D possibly being TRBD1 (6 bases). Germline V lookup: CDR1 SNHLY, CDR2 FYNNEI. The V end lost 3 bases, the J end lost 4 bases, and 15 bases lay between the germline ends. The CDR3 spans 16 residues. CDR3 nucleotides: TGTGCCAGCAGTGAGAGTGAGGACAGTTATAATGAAAAACTGTTTTTT. It is translated as CASSESEDSYNEKLFF.

The genes are TRBV25-1 and TRBJ2-1, with 7 bases fitting TRBD2. The CDR3 is 16 residues long. V lost 3 bases, J lost 7 bases, and 12 bases stayed unmatched. Germline assignment: CDR1 MGHDK and CDR2 SYGVNS. The CDR3 loop reads CASSEGGPLLWNEQFF. CDR3 bases: TGTGCCAGCAGTGAGGGAGGGCCCCTTCTTTGGAATGAGCAGTTCTTC.

This clone showed up just a few times. The genes are TRBV5-6 and TRBJ2-7; TRBD2 matches at 10 bases. The CDR3 runs to 15 residues. CDR1 is SGHDT and CDR2 is YYEEEE in the germline V gene. The V gene end was trimmed by 4 bases and the J gene end by 0 bases; junction bases not matched to a gene: 4. The CDR3 DNA follows: TGTGCCAGCAGCGCCGGACTAGCGGTCTCCTACGAGCAGTACTTC. Protein sequence: CASSAGLAVSYEQYF.

This clone was picked up a small number of times. One end of the junction fails to match germline, which may point to a read error. This rearrangement joins TRBV7-9 to TRBJ2-4; possible D gene TRBD2, 7 bases. The germline V gene encodes CDR1 SEHNR and CDR2 FQNEAQ (reference sequence). The CDR3 spans 15 residues. The CDR3 here is CSSSSRGGGKNIQYF. For the CDR3, the DNA is TGTTCCAGCAGCTCCCGAGGGGGGGGGAAAAACATTCAGTACTTC.

The chain uses TRBV6-1 and TRBJ2-3; 8 bases map to TRBD1. This CDR3 comprises 16 residues. Unmatched junction bases numbered 3, after V lost 0 bases and J lost 1 base. Looked up from germline, CDR1 is MNHNS and CDR2 is SASEGT. For the CDR3, the DNA is TGTGCCAGCAGTGAAGCGGAGACAGGGGGCACAGATACGCAGTATTTT. Protein: CASSEAETGGTDTQYF.

The CDR3 loop reads CASRELPQGVEIPDTQYF. The CDR3 bases are TGTGCCAGCAGGGAACTTCCACAGGGTGTGGAGATTCCAGATACGCAGTATTTT. The V and J genes are TRBV2 and TRBJ2-3; TRBD1 might be the D (6 bases). The V gene lost 6 bases and the J gene lost 4 bases, with 26 bases spanning the gap. Germline V gene lookup returns CDR1 SNHLY and CDR2 FYNNEI. The length of the CDR3 is 18 residues.

CDR3 in DNA: TGTGCCAGCAGTTTTTTGAAGCGGGAGGGCCGAGGCGAGCAGTTCTTC. Residues: CASSFLKREGRGEQFF. The chain has TRBV27 and TRBJ2-1; 10 bases fit TRBD2. CDR1 and CDR2 from the germline V gene are MNHEY and SMNVEV (reference sequence). J lost 10 bases, V lost 3 bases, and 12 bases had no gene match. The CDR3 extends over 16 amino acids.

This chain connects TRBV7-9 to TRBJ1-1; D is perhaps TRBD1 (5 bases). The V gene's germline CDR1 is SEHNR and CDR2 FQNEAQ (reference sequence). The CDR3 length is 14 residues. V was trimmed by 5 bases and J by 1 base, leaving 11 bases between them. In nucleotides, the CDR3 is TGTGCCAGCAGCCCCCAGACAGCGAACACTGAAGCTTTCTTT. Its protein product is CASSPQTANTEAFF.

The J gene is TRBJ1-2, the V gene TRBV9; D not certain. The V end was cut by 4 bases, the J end by 4 bases, with 11 bases between. The CDR3 loop spans 13 amino acids. Per the germline V gene, CDR1 is SGDLS and CDR2 is YYNGEE. The chain's CDR3 is CASSPPGSYGYTF. The CDR3 region has the DNA TGTGCCAGCAGCCCCCCAGGTAGCTATGGCTACACCTTC.

This rearrangement joins TRBV5-1 to TRBJ2-5, with TRBD2 matching over 11 bases. The length of the CDR3 is 16 residues. Germline CDR1 and CDR2: SGHRS and YFSETQ. Unmatched junction bases numbered 10, after V lost 4 bases and J lost 5 bases. In DNA form, the CDR3 reads TGCGCCAGCAGCCCGTCACTAGCGGGAGTTAGGGAGACCCAGTACTTC. The encoded protein is CASSPSLAGVRETQYF. The whole variable domain, filled in from reference TRBV5-1 and TRBJ2-5, reads KAGVTQTPRYLIKTRGQQVTLSCSPISGHRSVSWYQQTPGQGLQFLFEYFSETQRNKGNFPGRFSGRQFSNSRSEMNVSTLELGDSALYLCASSPSLAGVRETQYFGPGTRLLVL.

This clone was observed a handful of times. The V gene is TRBV7-8, the J gene TRBJ2-7; D may be TRBD1 (6 bases). Between the trimmed V and J ends, which lost 5 bases and 0 bases, there was a span of 14 bases. Germline-derived CDR1 and CDR2 are SGHVS and FQNEAQ. The CDR3 covers 15 residues. This CDR3 is CASSVLQGSSYEQYF. The CDR3 DNA reads as TGTGCCAGCAGCGTGCTGCAGGGGTCCTCCTACGAGCAGTACTTC.

The genes are TRBV7-8 and TRBJ1-2; no firm D call. The germline gives CDR1 SGHVS, CDR2 FQNEAQ. The CDR3 has 17 amino acids. V was pared by 5 bases and J by 0 bases, with 19 bases between. The CDR3 DNA is TGTGCCAGCAGCAGACGGACTTCCTCCCGAGCTAACTATGGCTACACCTTC. Translating gives CASSRRTSSRANYGYTF.

The chain links TRBV7-8 to TRBJ2-7, with TRBD2 identical over 7 bases. With V trimmed by 1 base and J by 7 bases, 19 bases remained unmatched. There are 18 residues in the CDR3. CDR1 SGHVS and CDR2 FQNEAQ come from the germline V gene. The CDR3 region is CASSLVSPSGNRLREQYF. The CDR3 coding sequence is TGTGCCAGCAGCTTAGTCTCGCCTAGCGGAAATCGTTTACGGGAGCAGTACTTC. Filled out from reference TRBV7-8 and TRBJ2-7, the complete variable domain reads GAGVSQSPRYKVAKRGQDVALRCDPISGHVSLFWYQQALGQGPEFLTYFQNEAQLDKSGLPSDRFFAERPEGSVSTLKIQRTQQEDSAVYLCASSLVSPSGNRLREQYFGPGTRLTVT.

The chain is built from TRBV6-5 and TRBJ1-2, with no clear D. Germline V gene sequence: CDR1 MNHEY, CDR2 SVGAGI. The CDR3 length is 13 residues. Deletions cut 0 bases from V and 8 bases from J, with 10 bases between. CDR3 region: CASSYSEGIGYTF. The CDR3 DNA sequence: TGTGCCAGCAGTTACTCGGAGGGAATCGGCTACACCTTC.

This sequence joins TRBV5-4 and TRBJ2-7; TRBD1 matches 10 bases. The junction had 3 bases not matched to a gene; V was cut back by 3 bases and J by 0 bases. Per the germline V gene, CDR1 is SGHNT and CDR2 is YYREEE (reference sequence). The CDR3 consists of 15 residues. The DNA of the CDR3 is TGTGCCAGCAGCTCGGGGACAGGGGTCTCCTACGAGCAGTACTTC. Translated, it gives CASSSGTGVSYEQYF.

The CDR3 protein is CASSFYLAGAGPDTQYF. CDR3 nucleotides: TGTGCCAGCAGCTTCTACCTAGCGGGAGCTGGACCAGATACGCAGTATTTT. The genes are TRBV5-6 and TRBJ2-3; 10 nucleotides line up with TRBD2. The V gene end was trimmed by 2 bases and the J gene end by 4 bases; junction bases not matched to a gene: 10. This CDR3 spans 17 amino acids. CDR1 SGHDT and CDR2 YYEEEE come from the germline V gene.

The chain combines TRBV7-2 with TRBJ2-7, with D possibly TRBD2 on 5 matching bases. The germline gives CDR1 SGHTA, CDR2 FQGNSA. Trimming pared 3 bases from V and 3 bases from J, leaving 6 bases between. The length of the CDR3 is 12 residues. The CDR3, as DNA: TGTGCCAGCAGCTTGGGAGACTACGAGCAGTACTTC. Protein product: CASSLGDYEQYF.

The chain combines TRBV11-3 with TRBJ2-1, with a weak D call TRBD2 (5 bases). Germline values: CDR1 SGHNT, CDR2 YENEEA. V shed 7 bases and J shed 10 bases, with 14 bases lying between them. This CDR3 is 12 amino acids long. For the CDR3, the DNA is TGTGCCAGCACCCCAGGAGGCGGCGAGCAGTTCTTC. Amino acids: CASTPGGGEQFF.

The chain recombines TRBV10-2 with TRBJ2-5; TRBD1 matches 8 bases. Per the germline V gene, CDR1 is WSHSY and CDR2 is SAAADI. Trimming removed 2 bases from V and 3 bases from J; junction bases left unmatched: 2. The CDR3 covers 14 residues. Here the CDR3 reads CASSEPGQEETQYF. CDR3 nucleotides: TGCGCCAGCAGTGAGCCGGGACAGGAAGAGACCCAGTACTTC.

The chain employs TRBV10-3 and TRBJ1-1; no reliable D call. Germline lookup yields CDR1 ENHRY and CDR2 SYGVKD. V shed 4 bases and J shed 6 bases, with 15 bases lying between them. CDR3 length equals 14 residues. The CDR3 DNA reads as TGTGCCATCAGTGTTCGGGATGCGATGGCTGAAGCTTTCTTT. It yields the protein CAISVRDAMAEAFF.

The genes are TRBV6-5 and TRBJ2-2, with unresolved D. Germline lookup yields CDR1 MNHEY and CDR2 SVGAGI. V was shortened by 1 base and J by 6 bases, with 9 bases between the two germline ends. This CDR3 comprises 14 residues. The chain's CDR3 is CASSYYSSSGELFF. The CDR3 DNA reads TGTGCCAGCAGTTACTATTCTTCTTCCGGGGAGCTGTTTTTT.

This clone was counted a few times. The V gene is TRBV30, the J gene TRBJ2-5; 9 bases are a match to TRBD2. Trimming cost V 0 bases and J 2 bases; bases outside gene matches: 4. The CDR3 is made up of 15 amino acids. The V gene's germline CDR1 is GTSNPN and CDR2 SVGIG (reference sequence). CDR3 sequence (DNA): TGTGCCTGGAGTGTGCGGGGGGGGCGTCAAGAGACCCAGTACTTC. Translating it yields CAWSVRGGRQETQYF.

This clone was recorded only once. This rearrangement joins TRBV30 to TRBJ2-5; TRBD2 is a possible D gene (5 bases). The V gene lost 7 bases and the J gene lost 4 bases, with 16 bases spanning the gap. Germline V CDR1 and CDR2: GTSNPN, SVGIG (reference sequence). This CDR3 comprises 13 residues. The CDR3 is CAYRDPPVETQYF. CDR3 coding DNA: TGTGCCTACCGGGATCCCCCCGTAGAGACCCAGTACTTC.